This is a list of T cell receptor beta chains from one sample in a study of blood T cells in healthy people across ages. TCRdb fed the 5' RACE reads into MiXCR, producing one record per CDR3 protein. The table shows roughly 1.4 million distinct CDR3 sequences, with approximately 59% occurring only once. The specimen sequenced was blood. These receptors all stem from a man aged 18 to 35 in good health. Each CDR3 is given without its conserved first and last residue.

v_call cdr3_aa
TRBV10-3 AIRGSGNTGELF
TRBV20-1 SARGGPTYNEQF
TRBV12-3/TRBV12-4 ASSPSGLGNQPQH
TRBV20-1 SARDIRGTNEKLF
TRBV11-2 ASSLVGTSGNMQY
TRBV4-1 ASSQDGVRADYGYT
TRBV2 ASFSDLSSTDTQY
TRBV29-1 SVKHRTSGTGEQF
TRBV4-1 ASSQLSGTANEKLF
TRBV29-1 SVERREDNEQF
TRBV12-3/TRBV12-4 ASSTNTARKYGYT
TRBV15 ATSRDLRGGNTGELF
TRBV6-5 ASTKTGDLYEQY
TRBV7-8 ASSWTEGHGYT